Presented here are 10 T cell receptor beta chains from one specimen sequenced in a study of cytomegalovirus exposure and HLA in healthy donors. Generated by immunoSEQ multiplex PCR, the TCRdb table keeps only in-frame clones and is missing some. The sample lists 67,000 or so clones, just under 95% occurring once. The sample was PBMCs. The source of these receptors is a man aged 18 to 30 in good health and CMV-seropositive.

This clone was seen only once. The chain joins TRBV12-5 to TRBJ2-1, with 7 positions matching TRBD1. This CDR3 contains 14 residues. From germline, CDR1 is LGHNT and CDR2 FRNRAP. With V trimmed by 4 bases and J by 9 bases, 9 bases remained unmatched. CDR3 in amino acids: CASGSGTVLFEQFF. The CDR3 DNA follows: TGTGCTAGTGGTTCCGGGACAGTATTGTTTGAGCAGTTCTTC.

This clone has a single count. The CDR3 sequence: CASSIWSTGNTGELFF. CDR3 nucleotide sequence: TGTGCCAGTAGTATTTGGTCGACGGGTAACACCGGGGAGCTGTTTTTT. V is TRBV19 and J is TRBJ2-2; D unclear. The CDR3 runs to 16 residues. Germline CDR1 and CDR2: LNHDA and SQIVND (reference sequence). Trimming pared 3 bases from V and 2 bases from J, leaving 13 bases between.

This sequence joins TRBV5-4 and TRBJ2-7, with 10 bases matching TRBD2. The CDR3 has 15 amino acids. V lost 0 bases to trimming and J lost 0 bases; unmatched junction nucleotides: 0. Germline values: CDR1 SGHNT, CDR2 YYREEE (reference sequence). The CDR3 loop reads CASSLGTSGSYEQYF. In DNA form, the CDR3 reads TGTGCCAGCAGCTTGGGGACTAGCGGCTCCTACGAGCAGTACTTC. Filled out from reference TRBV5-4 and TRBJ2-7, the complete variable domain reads ETGVTQSPTHLIKTRGQQVTLRCSSQSGHNTVSWYQQALGQGPQFIFQYYREEENGRGNFPPRFSGLQFPNYSSELNVNALELDDSALYLCASSLGTSGSYEQYFGPGTRLTVT.

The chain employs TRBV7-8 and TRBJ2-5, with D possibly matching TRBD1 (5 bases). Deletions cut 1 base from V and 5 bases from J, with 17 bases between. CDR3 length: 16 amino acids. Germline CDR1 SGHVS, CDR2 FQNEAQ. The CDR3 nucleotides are TGTGCCAGCAGCTTAGTAGGGGTAGGCATCCAGGAGACCCAGTACTTC. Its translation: CASSLVGVGIQETQYF.

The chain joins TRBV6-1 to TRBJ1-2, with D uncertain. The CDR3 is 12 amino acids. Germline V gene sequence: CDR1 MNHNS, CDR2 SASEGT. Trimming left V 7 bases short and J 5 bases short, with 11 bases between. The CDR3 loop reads CASIHSLYGYTF. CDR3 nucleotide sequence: TGTGCCAGCATTCACAGCTTGTATGGCTACACCTTC.

CDR3 bases: TGTGCCAGCAGCGAACAGGGGGCTGGCAATCAGCCCCAGCATTTT. It codes for CASSEQGAGNQPQHF. The rearrangement uses TRBV2 and TRBJ1-5; 9 nucleotides match TRBD1. In germline, CDR1 is SNHLY, CDR2 FYNNEI. J gave up 2 bases and V 6 bases, and 5 bases lay outside the gene matches. The CDR3 consists of 15 residues. The full variable domain, its missing parts supplied by reference TRBV2 and TRBJ1-5, is EPEVTQTPSHQVTQMGQEVILRCVPISNHLYFYWYRQILGQKVEFLVSFYNNEISEKSEIFDDQFSVERPDGSNFTLKIRSTKLEDSAMYFCASSEQGAGNQPQHFGDGTRLSIL.

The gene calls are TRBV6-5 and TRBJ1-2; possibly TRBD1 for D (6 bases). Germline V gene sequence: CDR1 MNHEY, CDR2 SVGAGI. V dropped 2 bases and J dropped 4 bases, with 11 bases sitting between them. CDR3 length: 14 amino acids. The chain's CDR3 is CASSYGGTPYGYTF. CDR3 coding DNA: TGTGCCAGCAGTTACGGGGGCACCCCCTATGGCTACACCTTC.

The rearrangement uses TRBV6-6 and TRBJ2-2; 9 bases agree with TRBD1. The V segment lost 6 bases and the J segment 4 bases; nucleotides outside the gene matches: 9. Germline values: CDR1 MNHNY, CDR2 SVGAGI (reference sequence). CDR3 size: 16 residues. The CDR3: CASRTTGGGSTGELFF. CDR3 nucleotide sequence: TGTGCCAGCAGAACGACAGGGGGAGGCAGCACCGGGGAGCTGTTTTTT.

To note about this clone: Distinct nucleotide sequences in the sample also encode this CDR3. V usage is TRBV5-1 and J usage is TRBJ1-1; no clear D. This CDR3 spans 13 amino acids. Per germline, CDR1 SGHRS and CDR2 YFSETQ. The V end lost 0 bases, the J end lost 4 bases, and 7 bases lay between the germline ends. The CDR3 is CASSLEPGTEAFF. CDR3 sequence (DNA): TGCGCCAGCAGCTTGGAACCCGGCACTGAAGCTTTCTTT.

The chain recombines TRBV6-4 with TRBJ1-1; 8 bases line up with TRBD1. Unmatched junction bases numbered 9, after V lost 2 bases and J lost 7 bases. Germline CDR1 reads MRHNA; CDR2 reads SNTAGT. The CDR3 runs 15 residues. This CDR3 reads CASSDDPTGASEAFF. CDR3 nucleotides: TGTGCCAGCAGTGACGACCCGACAGGGGCGAGTGAAGCTTTCTTT.